Each of the 5 T cell receptor beta chains below was sequenced from the same sample in a study of blood T cell repertoires in COVID-19. TCRdb's copy holds only in-frame clones and misses some; the assay was immunoSEQ multiplex PCR. The table has about 270,000 clones, approximately 86% seen once. Sequenced sample: peripheral blood. These TCRs come from a man aged 35 to 55 who had recovered from COVID-19.

The rearrangement links TRBV2 to TRBJ1-1; D ambiguous. The ends were cut back, 6 bases at V and 1 base at J, with 9 bases in the middle. This CDR3 has 13 residues. Per the germline V gene, CDR1 is SNHLY and CDR2 is FYNNEI. CDR3: CASSIQQNTEAFF. DNA of the CDR3: TGTGCCAGCAGCATACAGCAGAACACTGAAGCTTTCTTT.

This chain joins TRBV29-1 and TRBJ2-7; 7 bases map to TRBD1. CDR3 length: 11 residues. CDR1 is SQVTM, CDR2 ANQGSEA, per germline. Trimming removed 4 bases from V and 6 bases from J; junction bases left unmatched: 3. CDR3 sequence: CSVVRGSEQYF. The DNA of the CDR3 is TGCAGCGTTGTCAGGGGGAGCGAGCAGTACTTC.

This clone was recorded a few times. The chain employs TRBV10-1 and TRBJ2-3, with 7 bases matching TRBD1. The V and J ends lost 5 bases and 1 base, in that order; junction bases with no gene match: 9. The CDR3 runs to 16 residues. Germline values: CDR1 WNHNN, CDR2 SYGVQD (reference sequence). CDR3 coding DNA: TGCGCCAGCAGTACTTCTAGGACAGGTGGCACAGATACGCAGTATTTT. It specifies CASSTSRTGGTDTQYF.

The rearrangement joins TRBV30 to TRBJ1-2, with TRBD1 identical over 9 bases. V shed 2 bases, J shed 5 bases, and the junction held 6 bases outside the gene matches. Per the germline V gene, CDR1 is GTSNPN and CDR2 is SVGIG (reference sequence). This CDR3 comprises 14 residues. In DNA, the CDR3 is TGTGCCTGGAGTTCTCCGGGACAGGGATATGGCTACACCTTC. Protein product: CAWSSPGQGYGYTF.

The chain combines TRBV19 with TRBJ2-1, with TRBD2 matching 15 bases. The trim removed 4 bases at V and 7 bases at J, leaving 17 bases unmatched. Germline-derived CDR1 and CDR2 are LNHDA and SQIVND (reference sequence). The CDR3 has 20 residues. CDR3 sequence: CASSSRKGQGGLAGGNEQFF. CDR3 in DNA: TGTGCCAGTAGTAGCCGGAAGGGACAGGGAGGACTAGCGGGAGGGAATGAGCAGTTCTTC.